A selection of T cell receptor beta chains follows, all from one sample in a study of blood T cell repertoires in COVID-19. Only in-frame clones appear in the TCRdb table, and some are missing; sequencing was by immunoSEQ multiplex PCR. The sample has 150,000 to 200,000 clones; 82% are singletons. The source material was peripheral blood. The receptors stem from a woman aged 55-69 years with COVID-19, enrolled during active disease. CDR3s leave out the opening cysteine and the closing phenylalanine or tryptophan.

V	length	J	CDR3
TRBV15	14	TRBJ2-2	ATSRRADPNTGELF
TRBV7-2	10	TRBJ1-5	ASSLNYQPQH
TRBV7-9	11	TRBJ1-2	ASSLAAGNGYT
TRBV19	13	TRBJ2-2	ATSLTGGSVGELF
TRBV6-1	13	TRBJ2-1	ASSESGSGYNEQF
TRBV3-1/TRBV3-2	12	TRBJ2-3	ASSPGGSTDTQY
TRBV19	14	TRBJ1-6	ASRPRLGGSNSPLH
TRBV4-2	13	TRBJ2-1	ASSQGQTPINEQF
TRBV28	12	TRBJ2-3	AGKQGWGTDTQY
TRBV29-1	8	TRBJ2-3	SVARDTQY
TRBV6-5	10	TRBJ1-5	ASNKEGQPQH
TRBV3-1/TRBV3-2	13	TRBJ2-1	ASSQWDRGSNEQF
TRBV30	12	TRBJ1-5	AWSADRVSEPQH
TRBV2	13	TRBJ1-1	ASSETPVRNTEAF
TRBV5-1	11	TRBJ2-5	ASSLQERETQY
TRBV7-2	10	TRBJ2-5	ASSLTAETQY
TRBV27	9	TRBJ2-1	ASTLYNEQF
TRBV10-3	14	TRBJ2-5	AISDELAGTQETQY
TRBV28	13	TRBJ1-6	ASSRGSSYNSPLH
TRBV7-9	12	TRBJ1-1	ASSLLLLNTEAF
TRBV28	11	TRBJ2-1	ASEPPSVERQF
TRBV11-2	13	TRBJ1-2	ASSSGQGSLSGYT
TRBV6-1	15	TRBJ2-6	ASSGTGVSSGANVLT
TRBV4-3	9	TRBJ1-1	ASSRGTEAF
TRBV4-1	12	TRBJ2-7	ASSQERSAYEQY
TRBV29-1	12	TRBJ2-2	SVVLGGPAGELF
TRBV6-5	13	TRBJ1-1	ASREDGNRVTEAF
TRBV25-1	11	TRBJ1-2	ASSPGQHYGYT
TRBV28	11	TRBJ2-7	ASIPHSGNEQY
TRBV5-5	14	TRBJ2-7	ASSKLQGSSSYEQY
TRBV30	10	TRBJ1-2	AWSDRDYGYT
TRBV6-5	11	TRBJ2-4	ASSTGTKNIQY
TRBV5-1	12	TRBJ2-1	ASSLQGGLSEQF
TRBV5-1	13	TRBJ2-5	ASSFTAGSQETQY
TRBV9	15	TRBJ2-1	ASSPRDISGAYNEQF
TRBV20-1	8	TRBJ1-2	SARRGGYT
TRBV19	10	TRBJ1-2	ASSITTLGYT
TRBV7-8	15	TRBJ2-3	ASSRTSGFTSTDTQY
TRBV2	12	TRBJ2-3	ASSRSSLTDTQY
TRBV2	13	TRBJ2-6	ASTTGGSGANVLT
TRBV4-3	11	TRBJ1-2	ASSQETGLGYT
TRBV19	12	TRBJ1-4	ASSDRGQDEKLF
TRBV7-2	15	TRBJ2-3	ASSLAPSGIGTDTQY
TRBV9	13	TRBJ2-7	ASSVDPQGPYEQY
TRBV6-5	13	TRBJ1-2	ASRLHLDRLYGYT
TRBV18	13	TRBJ1-2	ASSPYNRDVYGYT
TRBV2	11	TRBJ1-1	ASNSEGYTEAF
TRBV5-1	11	TRBJ1-1	ASSFREDTEAF
TRBV5-5	13	TRBJ1-4	ASSGGTGRDEKLF
TRBV7-9	10	TRBJ2-5	ASSQEVETQY
TRBV11-1	14	TRBJ2-7	ASSFQGQPNLYEQY
TRBV11-2	12	TRBJ2-4	ASTLETGRGRQY
TRBV2	12	TRBJ1-2	ASSERDSNYGYT
TRBV6-6	12	TRBJ1-5	ASRARDSNQPQH
TRBV7-9	10	TRBJ2-5	ASSLAHRTQY